This TCR beta chain appears in the sequencing data of a study of graft-versus-host responses after intestinal transplantation. Study context: Induction with anti-thymocyte globulin, then tacrolimus and steroids for three to four years, was given to all recipients.

Germline V gene sequence: CDR1 MNHEY, CDR2 SMNVEV (reference sequence). CDR3 length: 14 residues. Unmatched junction bases numbered 2, after V lost 3 bases and J lost 6 bases. Produced via immunoSEQ multiplex PCR; TCRdb's table is partial and in-frame only. The sample shows about 63,000 clones, around 86% of them seen only once. Investigators treated the graft tissue so that it released intraepithelial and lamina propria lymphocytes. General study points: Detection of GvH clones occurred in recipient marrow, and some had their first appearance in ileum or blood. Allografts of patients with graft-donor T cell macrochimerism showed high graft-versus-host to host-versus-graft clone ratios.

Only a few counts were recorded for this clone. Its antigen is as yet unknown. Here the sequenced sample was ileum tissue, taken 350 to 400 days after transplant. V is TRBV27 and J is TRBJ1-6; 7 bases align to TRBD1. The clonotype comes from a human patient who received an intestinal transplant, so some T cells may come from the graft donor. The chain's CDR3 is CASSFGQVNSPLHF. CDR3 coding DNA: TGTGCCAGCAGTTTTGGACAGGTTAATTCACCCCTCCACTTT.